These T cell receptor beta chains were read from a single sample in a study of cytomegalovirus exposure and HLA in healthy donors. Clones were read by immunoSEQ multiplex PCR, and TCRdb kept only the in-frame ones, dropping some. The table lists around 67,000 clones, 68% of them singletons, with around 2% in the top ten. Sequencing was carried out using PBMCs. The receptors were gathered from a woman younger than 45 in good health and CMV-seronegative. The CDR3 runs from the conserved cysteine through the conserved F or W. A D gene is named only where the DNA matches it firmly. Rows may omit the clone size; those that give it use once, few, many or a size class.

CASSDGVNEQYF,TGTGCCAGCAGTGACGGGGTCAACGAGCAGTACTTC,.,TRBJ2-7,TRBV2,.
CASSLEQGNVDEQFF,TGCGCCAGCAGCTTGGAACAGGGGAATGTCGACGAGCAGTTCTTC,.,TRBJ2-1,TRBV5-1,TRBD1
CASSPQRGDYNEQFF,TGTGCCAGCAGCCCGCAACGGGGGGACTACAATGAGCAGTTCTTC,few,TRBJ2-1,TRBV5-4,TRBD2
CASSSRGLRNTEAFF,TGCGCCAGCAGCTCGAGGGGGCTCCGGAACACTGAAGCTTTCTTT,.,TRBJ1-1,TRBV5-1,TRBD1
CASSLTPPGQGTDTQYF,TGTGCCAGCAGTTTAACCCCCCCGGGACAGGGCACAGATACGCAGTATTTT,.,TRBJ2-3,TRBV28,TRBD1
CASSLGDRAMGDTEAFF,TGTGCCAGCAGCTTAGGGGACAGGGCCATGGGGGACACTGAAGCTTTCTTT,few,TRBJ1-1,TRBV4-2,TRBD1
CASQGAAGNTIYF,TGTGCCAGTCAGGGGGCGGCTGGAAACACCATATATTTT,.,TRBJ1-3,TRBV6-5,TRBD1
CASSFSGDGREQYF,TGTGCCAGCAGCTTTTCAGGGGATGGTCGCGAGCAGTACTTC,.,TRBJ2-7,TRBV7-2,.
CASSRRDRATNYGYTF,TGTGCCAGCAGCCGGCGGGACAGGGCAACCAACTATGGCTACACCTTC,once,TRBJ1-2,TRBV4-2,TRBD1
CASSETGGPDTQYF,TGTGCCAGCAGTGAGACAGGGGGGCCGGATACGCAGTATTTT,.,TRBJ2-3,TRBV6-1,TRBD1
CASRPNGLVQETQYF,TGTGCCAGCAGACCGAATGGACTAGTCCAAGAGACCCAGTACTTC,.,TRBJ2-5,TRBV27,TRBD2
CASSAGQGANEKLFF,TGTGCCAGCAGCGCGGGACAGGGGGCTAATGAAAAACTGTTTTTT,.,TRBJ1-4,TRBV5-6,TRBD1
CASSLRGGGRSRSYNSPLHF,TGTGCCAGCAGTTTAAGGGGGGGTGGGCGATCTCGATCCTATAATTCACCCCTCCACTTT,once,TRBJ1-6,TRBV28,.
CASSPSGTGGEETQYF,TGCGCCAGCAGCCCGTCCGGGACAGGGGGCGAAGAGACCCAGTACTTC,.,TRBJ2-5,TRBV5-1,TRBD1
CASSPSGGVLNTQYF,TGTGCCAGCAGCCCGAGCGGGGGGGTCTTGAATACGCAGTATTTT,few,TRBJ2-3,TRBV7-3,TRBD2
CASSLTARTGAYEQYF,TGTGCCAGTAGTCTCACAGCCCGGACAGGAGCCTACGAGCAGTACTTC,.,TRBJ2-7,TRBV19,TRBD1
CASSAWGDRDYEQYF,TGTGCCAGCAGTGCGTGGGGGGACAGAGACTACGAGCAGTACTTC,.,TRBJ2-7,TRBV2,.
CASSPRGTGNTIYF,TGTGCCAGCAGCCCGAGGGGGACTGGAAACACCATATATTTT,.,TRBJ1-3,TRBV11-3,.
CASSRGPLVVSLQETQYF,TGTGCCAGCAGCAGGGGCCCCTTGGTCGTGAGTCTACAAGAGACCCAGTACTTC,.,TRBJ2-5,TRBV21-1,.
CASRGQREGVSGSPLHF,TGTGCCAGCAGAGGACAGCGGGAAGGGGTATCGGGGTCACCCCTCCACTTT,.,TRBJ1-6,TRBV2,.
CASKEVNTGELFF,TGTGCCAGCAAGGAGGTGAACACCGGGGAGCTGTTTTTT,.,TRBJ2-2,TRBV28,.
CASSLGRTGEGYEQYF,TGCGCCAGCAGCTTGGGCCGTACGGGGGAGGGCTACGAGCAGTACTTC,.,TRBJ2-7,TRBV5-1,TRBD2
CASSYSDRAGYTF,TGTGCCAGCAGTTACTCAGACAGGGCTGGCTACACCTTC,once,TRBJ1-2,TRBV6-6,TRBD1
CASSPGQGREKLFF,TGCGCCAGCAGCCCGGGACAGGGACGTGAAAAACTGTTTTTT,.,TRBJ1-4,TRBV4-3,TRBD1
CASSSRGRSYNYGYTF,TGTGCCAGCAGTAGTAGGGGGAGATCTTATAACTATGGCTACACCTTC,.,TRBJ1-2,TRBV28,.
CASSQEGRSYNSPLHF,TGTGCCAGCAGCCAAGAGGGCAGATCTTATAATTCACCCCTCCACTTT,.,TRBJ1-6,TRBV4-2,.
CASSELSQPQHF,TGTGCCAGCAGTGAATTGAGTCAGCCCCAGCATTTT,.,TRBJ1-5,TRBV6-5,.
CASSYEDRGEGYTF,TGTGCCAGCAGCTACGAGGACAGGGGAGAGGGCTACACCTTC,.,TRBJ1-2,TRBV5-8,TRBD1
CASSTRDTRNQPQHF,TGTGCCAGTAGTACTCGGGACACTCGCAATCAGCCCCAGCATTTT,few,TRBJ1-5,TRBV19,.
CASSGQGLTEAFF,TGTGCCAGCAGCGGACAGGGTCTCACTGAAGCTTTCTTT,few,TRBJ1-1,TRBV9,TRBD1
CASTGWADTQYF,TGTGCCAGCACCGGGTGGGCAGATACGCAGTATTTT,.,TRBJ2-3,TRBV6-1,.
CASSTTGFPYEQYF,TGTGCCAGCAGTACGACAGGGTTCCCCTACGAGCAGTACTTC,few,TRBJ2-7,TRBV28,TRBD1
CAWRLLRLAQTETQYF,TGTGCCTGGAGGCTACTGAGACTAGCGCAAACGGAGACCCAGTACTTC,.,TRBJ2-5,TRBV30,TRBD2
CASSERDRGTMNTEAFF,TGTGCCAGCAGTGAAAGGGACAGGGGTACCATGAACACTGAAGCTTTCTTT,.,TRBJ1-1,TRBV6-1,TRBD1